Listed below are T cell receptor beta chains from one sample, sequenced in a study of blood T cell repertoires in COVID-19. TCRdb's table, derived via immunoSEQ multiplex PCR, lists solely in-frame clones and lacks some. The table records 180,000 or so clones, approximately 80% of them present only once. Material for sequencing was PBMCs or T cells enriched from blood (not recorded which). The receptors shown here come from a man between 60 and 70 years old who had been exposed to COVID-19. The CDR3 runs from the conserved cysteine through the conserved F or W.

V: TRBV11-2; J: TRBJ2-5; CDR3: CASSPGTWNEAQYF
V: TRBV30; J: TRBJ1-4; CDR3: CAWSGAEAATNEKLFF
V: TRBV5-1; J: TRBJ2-2; CDR3: CASSLVGPPNTGELFF
V: TRBV6-6; J: TRBJ1-1; CDR3: CASSAGQGATEAFF
V: TRBV28; J: TRBJ1-5; CDR3: CASRSGGSSNQPQHF
V: TRBV11-2; J: TRBJ2-7; CDR3: CASRTSGGMSEQYF
V: TRBV18; J: TRBJ1-4; CDR3: CASSKTGNTNEKLFF
V: TRBV5-4; J: TRBJ1-4; CDR3: CASSLGPFGTGIEKLFF
V: TRBV7-9; J: TRBJ1-4; CDR3: CASSLVPGEKLFF
V: TRBV6-1; J: TRBJ1-4; CDR3: CASSVVGAGNEKLFF
V: TRBV5-4; J: TRBJ2-5; CDR3: CASSNPGLAGSETQYF
V: TRBV30; J: TRBJ1-2; CDR3: CAWSVSQGNYGYTF
V: TRBV23-1; J: TRBJ1-4; CDR3: CASSHPQPGGANEKLFF
V: TRBV7-8; J: TRBJ2-7; CDR3: CASSLVGGSPEQYF
V: TRBV5-1; J: TRBJ2-2; CDR3: CASSLGGERTGELFF
V: TRBV11-2; J: TRBJ2-7; CDR3: CASSQNSQGAWEQYF
V: TRBV30; J: TRBJ2-1; CDR3: CAWSGLAGSEWAYNEQFF
V: TRBV7-9; J: TRBJ2-1; CDR3: CASSADGGNEQFF
V: TRBV11-2; J: TRBJ2-6; CDR3: CASSLGGPGTGTNVLTF
V: TRBV5-6; J: TRBJ1-3; CDR3: CASSSTGVGNTIYF
V: TRBV5-1; J: TRBJ2-1; CDR3: CASSLRGGDPNEQFF
V: TRBV19; J: TRBJ1-2; CDR3: CASSITGVNYGYTF
V: TRBV19; J: TRBJ1-5; CDR3: CASSIRGRGPNQPQHF
V: TRBV6-6; J: TRBJ2-5; CDR3: CASSFGSETQYF
V: TRBV11-3; J: TRBJ2-5; CDR3: CASSLTHSGRVEETQYF
V: TRBV6-5; J: TRBJ1-2; CDR3: CASSGESYGYTF
V: TRBV5-5; J: TRBJ1-5; CDR3: CASSSDLRRPQHF